The 29 T cell receptor beta chains reported below all come from one sample, sequenced in a study of PD-L1 blockade in urothelial cancer. Time point meaning: pretreatment peripheral blood. The data were produced by immunoSEQ multiplex PCR, yet TCRdb's version contains in-frame clones alone and is incomplete. This table has more than 55,000 clones, about four fifths appearing once. Material: PBMCs, obtained around atezolizumab (anti-PD-L1) treatment. The receptor source for this set is a man between 65 and 85 years old with urothelial cancer.

V usage is TRBV28 and J usage is TRBJ2-5, with 8 bases matching TRBD2. CDR1 is MDHEN, CDR2 SYDVKM, per germline. Trimming at V came to 2 bases and at J to 5 bases, leaving 7 bases not matched to a gene. The CDR3 is 15 residues long. The CDR3 loop is CASSLSGGRLETQYF. In DNA, the CDR3 is TGTGCCAGCAGTTTAAGTGGCGGGAGGCTGGAGACCCAGTACTTC.

This rearrangement joins TRBV2 to TRBJ1-2, with 10 bases fitting TRBD1. The V segment lost 6 bases and the J segment 8 bases; nucleotides outside the gene matches: 9. The germline CDR1 and CDR2 sequences are SNHLY and FYNNEI. There are 14 residues in the CDR3. The CDR3 DNA sequence: TGTGCCAGCAGGACGACAGGGGGCGCTTGGGGCTACACCTTC. As protein: CASRTTGGAWGYTF.

The genes are TRBV2 and TRBJ1-4; the match to TRBD1 covers 7 bases. The length of the CDR3 is 15 residues. V was pared by 6 bases and J by 2 bases, with 6 bases of the junction left unmatched. CDR1 is SNHLY, CDR2 FYNNEI, per germline. The CDR3 region is CASSAIQGTNEKLFF. DNA of the CDR3: TGTGCCAGCAGCGCAATACAGGGGACTAATGAAAAACTGTTTTTT.

V is TRBV21-1 and J is TRBJ2-7; TRBD1 is taken as the D call from the table, unchecked against the DNA. TRBV21-1 is listed as a pseudogene. The CDR3 is made up of 16 amino acids. The CDR3 protein is CASSKVFRTGGYEQYF. CDR3 sequence (DNA): TGTGCCAGCAGCAAAGTCTTCCGGACAGGGGGCTACGAGCAGTACTTC.

This clone was seen a few times. V gene TRBV19 combines with J gene TRBJ1-2, with 9 positions matching TRBD1. V trimming: 2 bases; J trimming: 1 base; junction bases outside the gene matches: 2. This CDR3 contains 15 residues. Germline V gene lookup returns CDR1 LNHDA and CDR2 SQIVND (reference sequence). DNA for the CDR3: TGTGCCAGTAGTATAACGGGACAGGGTAACTATGGCTACACCTTC. This encodes CASSITGQGNYGYTF.

The genes are TRBV29-1 and TRBJ2-7, with TRBD2 matching 11 bases. CDR3 length equals 15 residues. The germline V gene has CDR1 SQVTM and CDR2 ANQGSEA. The J segment lost 0 bases and the V segment lost 4 bases, leaving 5 bases of the junction unmatched. For the CDR3, the DNA is TGCAGCGTTGCCCTAGCGGGAGGAAGCTCCTACGAGCAGTACTTC. It yields the protein CSVALAGGSSYEQYF.

The rearrangement links TRBV5-4 to TRBJ2-5; 15 positions agree with TRBD2. This CDR3 is built from 15 residues. Looked up from germline, CDR1 is SGHNT and CDR2 is YYREEE (reference sequence). V lost 4 bases to trimming and J lost 6 bases; unmatched junction nucleotides: 4. CDR3 in amino acids: CASSGGLAGGKTQYF. DNA for the CDR3: TGTGCCAGCAGCGGGGGACTAGCGGGGGGAAAGACCCAGTACTTC.

This clone was observed a handful of times. The chain's CDR3 is CSVEAVTRETQYF. In DNA form, the CDR3 reads TGCAGCGTTGAGGCCGTGACTAGAGAGACCCAGTACTTC. This chain connects TRBV29-1 to TRBJ2-5; TRBD2 might be the D (6 bases). CDR3 length: 13 residues. Trimming shortened V by 3 bases and J by 4 bases, and 12 bases separated the two germline ends. Germline CDR1 reads SQVTM; CDR2 reads ANQGSEA.

The gene calls are TRBV6-5 and TRBJ2-5; 8 bases fit TRBD1. Germline-derived CDR1 and CDR2 are MNHEY and SVGAGI. V lost 6 bases and J lost 5; bases outside the gene matches: 5. There are 13 residues in the CDR3. The CDR3 DNA follows: TGTGCCAGCAGGTCCAGACAGGGGGAGACCCAGTACTTC. It translates to CASRSRQGETQYF.

V usage is TRBV7-2 and J usage is TRBJ2-7; D remains unclear. Germline CDR1 reads SGHTA; CDR2 reads FQGNSA. Trimming stripped 0 bases from V and 1 base from J, with 7 bases between. This CDR3 region has 14 residues. In nucleotides, the CDR3 is TGTGCCAGCAGCTTAGCGCGTAATTCCTACGAGCAGTACTTC. As protein: CASSLARNSYEQYF.

The chain links TRBV9 to TRBJ2-7; 11 nucleotides agree with TRBD1. V gave up 0 bases and J gave up 7 bases; unmatched junction bases: 6. Germline-derived CDR1 and CDR2 are SGDLS and YYNGEE. This CDR3 region has 15 residues. The CDR3 DNA follows: TGTGCCAGCAGCGTAGATGGGACAGGGGGGAGTGAGCAGTACTTC. It is translated as CASSVDGTGGSEQYF.

The V call is TRBV4-1, the J call TRBJ1-5; possibly TRBD1 for D (5 bases). The V and J ends lost 3 bases and 6 bases respectively, with 9 bases between them. The germline V gene encodes CDR1 MGHRA and CDR2 YSYEKL. CDR3 size: 13 residues. CDR3 region: CASSQSQGQPQHF. The CDR3 DNA sequence: TGCGCCAGCAGCCAGTCCCAGGGTCAGCCCCAGCATTTT.

V is TRBV10-1 and J is TRBJ2-1; D is undetermined. V was shortened by 4 bases and J by 7 bases, with 8 bases between the two germline ends. Germline V gene data show CDR1 as WNHNN and CDR2 as SYGVQD (reference sequence). The CDR3 runs to 12 residues. The CDR3 sequence is CASSGLLNEQFF. DNA of the CDR3: TGCGCCAGCAGTGGACTCCTGAATGAGCAGTTCTTC.

This clone has just a few counts. Here the CDR3 reads CASSIQGNTEAFF. The CDR3 nucleotides are TGTGCCAGCAGTATACAGGGGAACACTGAAGCTTTCTTT. V gene TRBV6-1 combines with J gene TRBJ1-1; tentative D call: TRBD1 (6 bases). With 5 bases removed from V and 1 base from J, the gap between germline ends came to 8 bases. The V gene's germline CDR1 is MNHNS and CDR2 SASEGT. The CDR3 length is 13 residues.

The chain combines TRBV5-1 with TRBJ2-3; TRBD1 matches at 8 bases. The CDR3 loop spans 14 amino acids. The V and J ends lost 4 bases and 5 bases, in that order; junction bases with no gene match: 6. Germline lookup yields CDR1 SGHRS and CDR2 YFSETQ. The CDR3 protein is CASSQDREGDTQYF. The CDR3 DNA is TGCGCCAGCAGCCAGGACAGGGAAGGAGATACGCAGTATTTT.

Here the CDR3 reads CATSRPTVGETQYF. CDR3 DNA sequence: TGTGCCACCAGCAGGCCGACAGTAGGAGAGACCCAGTACTTC. This rearrangement joins TRBV15 to TRBJ2-5; tentative D call: TRBD1 (5 bases). This CDR3 contains 14 residues. V lost 3 bases and J 4 bases, leaving 12 bases between the germline ends. Germline V lookup: CDR1 LNHNV, CDR2 YYDKDF (reference sequence).

A few counts support this clone. The chain combines TRBV6-6 with TRBJ2-7; no firm D call. Germline CDR1 is MNHNY and CDR2 is SVGAGI (reference sequence). CDR3 size: 12 residues. V was shortened by 6 bases and J by 7 bases, with 13 bases between the two germline ends. The CDR3 region has the DNA TGTGCCAGCAGCCCCGGAGATAGGGAGCAGTACTTC. Protein: CASSPGDREQYF.

This clone was recorded once. The chain recombines TRBV10-2 with TRBJ2-7, with 10 positions matching TRBD1. Germline CDR1 WSHSY, CDR2 SAAADI. This CDR3 is built from 17 residues. Germline trimming cut 1 base from V and 0 bases from J; bases unmatched to any gene: 6. The CDR3 here is CASSELGQGPSSYEQYF. In DNA, the CDR3 is TGCGCCAGCAGTGAGTTGGGACAGGGGCCTAGCTCCTACGAGCAGTACTTC.

This clone was detected ten times or more. This chain uses TRBV6-4 with TRBJ2-3; TRBD2 agrees at 13 bases. Trimming took 2 bases from V and 4 from J; bases not matched to a gene: 0. The CDR3 is made up of 15 amino acids. CDR1 and CDR2 from the germline V gene are MRHNA and SNTAGT. The CDR3 nucleotides read TGTGCCAGCAGTGACGGGACTAGCGGGGCAGATACGCAGTATTTT. Translating it yields CASSDGTSGADTQYF.

This clone was found a few times. The chain employs TRBV10-3 and TRBJ1-1; 10 nucleotides align to TRBD1. Trimming at V came to 5 bases and at J to 0 bases, leaving 6 bases not matched to a gene. CDR3 length equals 16 residues. Looked up from germline, CDR1 is ENHRY and CDR2 is SYGVKD. Written as DNA, the CDR3 is TGTGCCATCAGTCCCGGGACAGGGGAAATGAACACTGAAGCTTTCTTT. Translation: CAISPGTGEMNTEAFF.

This clone was detected once. The J gene is TRBJ2-3, the V gene TRBV5-1; D is perhaps TRBD1 (5 bases). This CDR3 comprises 14 residues. Trimming pared 0 bases from V and 2 bases from J, leaving 7 bases between. Germline loops: CDR1 SGHRS, CDR2 YFSETQ. The CDR3 is CASSLGQITDTQYF. As DNA, the CDR3 is TGCGCCAGCAGCTTGGGACAGATCACAGATACGCAGTATTTT.

The rearrangement uses TRBV27 and TRBJ2-3, with 9 bases aligning to TRBD2. Germline CDR1 is MNHEY and CDR2 is SMNVEV (reference sequence). After removal of 2 bases from V and 6 bases from J, the junction contained 3 bases not matched to a gene. The CDR3 length is 14 residues. The CDR3 region has the DNA TGTGCCAGCAGTTTAGGGGCGGGGGGGGATACGCAGTATTTT. Its translation: CASSLGAGGDTQYF.

The chain is built from TRBV5-1 and TRBJ1-1, with D possibly being TRBD1 (6 bases). The CDR3 is 15 amino acids. The V gene's germline CDR1 is SGHRS and CDR2 YFSETQ. V dropped 7 bases and J dropped 0 bases, with 16 bases sitting between them. The CDR3 coding sequence is TGCGCCAGCCGGGGGGGCGCCGGCATGAACACTGAAGCTTTCTTT. Protein product: CASRGGAGMNTEAFF.

V and J are TRBV11-3 and TRBJ2-1; possibly TRBD2 for D (5 bases). This CDR3 is built from 14 residues. Per the germline V gene, CDR1 is SGHNT and CDR2 is YENEEA. Trimming took 1 base from V and 8 from J, leaving 12 bases between them. The CDR3 DNA reads TGTGCCAGCAGCTTAGGAGGCAGCGGCGATGAGCAGTTCTTC. Encoded protein: CASSLGGSGDEQFF.

The rearrangement joins TRBV6-5 to TRBJ2-7, with D perhaps matching TRBD2 (6 bases). Germline V gene lookup returns CDR1 MNHEY and CDR2 SVGAGI. The germline V and J ends were trimmed by 6 bases and 4 bases, with 19 bases remaining between them. The CDR3 runs 15 residues. The CDR3 nucleotides read TGTGCCAGCAGGATGTTGGGTAGCGGAATATACGAGCAGTACTTC. It specifies CASRMLGSGIYEQYF.

The chain combines TRBV5-4 with TRBJ2-7, with TRBD1 identical over 9 bases. V was clipped by 0 bases and J by 4 bases; unmatched bases: 5. The CDR3 extends over 15 amino acids. In germline, CDR1 is SGHNT, CDR2 YYREEE (reference sequence). The CDR3 protein is CASSLGGDRAYEQYF. CDR3 DNA sequence: TGTGCCAGCAGCTTGGGAGGGGACAGGGCGTACGAGCAGTACTTC.

This rearrangement joins TRBV19 to TRBJ2-1, with 10 bases identical to TRBD2. V shed 5 bases, J shed 5 bases, and the junction held 9 bases outside the gene matches. This CDR3 has 16 amino acids. Germline lookup yields CDR1 LNHDA and CDR2 SQIVND (reference sequence). CDR3 nucleotide sequence: TGTGCCAGTAGTGGTCTAGCGGGAGTACGGGACAATGAGCAGTTCTTC. It is translated as CASSGLAGVRDNEQFF.

This clone was picked up one time. The V gene is TRBV9, the J gene TRBJ1-1; 7 bases map to TRBD1. Germline-derived CDR1 and CDR2 are SGDLS and YYNGEE. J gave up 4 bases and V 4 bases, and 10 bases lay outside the gene matches. The CDR3 spans 15 residues. CDR3 amino acids: CASSPPGDSSTEAFF. The CDR3 coding sequence is TGTGCCAGCAGCCCCCCCGGGGACAGCTCCACTGAAGCTTTCTTT.

This chain uses TRBV25-1 with TRBJ1-3; TRBD1 matches at 8 bases. Germline CDR1 is MGHDK and CDR2 is SYGVNS. The junction had 5 bases not matched to a gene; V was cut back by 3 bases and J by 4 bases. The length of the CDR3 is 15 residues. In nucleotides, the CDR3 is TGTGCCAGCAGTGACCGTCGACAGGGGGGAAACACCATATATTTT. Translating gives CASSDRRQGGNTIYF.